This paragraph covers one TCR beta chain sequence. It has no known antigen specificity. Base qualities were left out, and no much larger clone turns up one base away. This specimen belongs to a study of CD8 T cells in ankylosing spondylitis (dated by TCRdb to 2015 to 2018). General notes on the study: The study set out to find disease-linked TCR variants by profiling T cell receptor beta repertoires in ankylosing spondylitis patients and healthy donors. In total, the full study cohort was made up of 95 to 110 healthy donors and 25 to 30 ankylosing spondylitis patients. Peripheral blood was sampled, and synovial fluid was additionally collected from ankylosing spondylitis patients.

TCRdb lists the instrument as Illumina HiSeq 2500. Quantitative 5'-RACE with molecular barcodes was used to prepare TCR beta libraries. Regarding the original processing steps: A new computational method based on a probabilistic model of VDJ rearrangement was used to identify disease-linked TCR variants. TCRdb redid the processing of the public reads, applying fastp at Q25 and MiXCR, and retained in-frame beta chains. Rows with one shared CDR3 protein collapse into an entry with the most common genes and DNA. Here the V and J calls rest on TCRdb's processing, not on the authors' analysis. This sample holds 750,000 to 850,000 distinct CDR3 sequences; approximately 10% were observed only once. The ten largest clones add up to under 0.6% of the sample. The germline V gene yields MDHEN for CDR1 and SYDVKM for CDR2. Cut back by 6 bases and 3 bases, the V and J ends lie 17 bases apart. The CDR3, from cysteine to phenylalanine, totals 16 residues. The read is trimmed to its CDR3 DNA, 48 bases read in frame from base 1.

Findings and caveats that apply to the study as a whole: The disease-linked clones were reported as significantly enriched in matched synovial fluid samples from ankylosing spondylitis patients. Blood from ankylosing spondylitis patients appeared to be characterized by a TCR beta motif made up of about 8 highly homologous amino acid variants. A CD8+ phenotype was shown by the disease-linked clones, which were found at relatively low frequencies in peripheral blood. Some motif variants had previously been reported in the synovial fluid and blood of reactive arthritis patients, which suggests shared mechanisms of disease initiation.

Sequencing was done on a sample of blood, either unsorted or a sorted T cell fraction (not recorded which). The V and J genes are TRBV28 and TRBJ2-2; the D segment may tentatively be TRBD1 or TRBD2, each giving 5 matched bases. This sequence was found in a male donor with ankylosing spondylitis. CDR3 region: CASRGVFISDTGELFF. The DNA is TGTGCCAGCAGGGGGGTTTTTATATCGGACACCGGGGAGCTGTTTTTT.